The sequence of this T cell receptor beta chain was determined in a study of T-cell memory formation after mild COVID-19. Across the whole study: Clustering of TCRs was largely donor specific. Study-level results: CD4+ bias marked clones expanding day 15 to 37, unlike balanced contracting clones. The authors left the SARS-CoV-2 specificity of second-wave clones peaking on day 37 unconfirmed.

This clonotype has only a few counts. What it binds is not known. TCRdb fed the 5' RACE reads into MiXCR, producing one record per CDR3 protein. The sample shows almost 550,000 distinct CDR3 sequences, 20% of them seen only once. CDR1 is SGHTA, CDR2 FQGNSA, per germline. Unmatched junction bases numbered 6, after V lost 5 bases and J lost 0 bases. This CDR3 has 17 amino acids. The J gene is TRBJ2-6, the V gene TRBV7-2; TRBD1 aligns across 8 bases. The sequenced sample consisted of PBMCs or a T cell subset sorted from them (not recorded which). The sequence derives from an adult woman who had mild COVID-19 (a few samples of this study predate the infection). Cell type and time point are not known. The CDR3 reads CASSIRQGISGANVLTF. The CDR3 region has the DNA TGTGCCAGCAGCATTAGACAGGGGATCTCTGGGGCCAACGTCCTGACTTTC.